These T cell receptor beta chains were read from a single sample in a study of blood T cells in healthy people across ages. From the 5' RACE reads, TCRdb called clonotypes with MiXCR, one entry per CDR3 protein. The sample lists 650,000 to 1,000,000 distinct CDR3 sequences, 36% occurring once. The source material was blood. The receptors shown here come from a young man in good health. Each CDR3 is given without its conserved first and last residue.

v_call: TRBV20-1; j_call: TRBJ2-3; cdr3_aa: SARAGPHGDTQY
v_call: TRBV9; j_call: TRBJ2-1; cdr3_aa: ANSPLDSYNEQF
v_call: TRBV7-2; j_call: TRBJ2-5; cdr3_aa: ASSLGRDETQY
v_call: TRBV6-5; j_call: TRBJ2-1; cdr3_aa: ASSPYRVYNKQF
v_call: TRBV12-3/TRBV12-4; j_call: TRBJ1-1; cdr3_aa: ASSATGFGTEAF
v_call: TRBV6-5; j_call: TRBJ1-1; cdr3_aa: ASSYLADGLNTEAF
v_call: TRBV2; j_call: TRBJ1-5; cdr3_aa: ASGYTAEDQPQH
v_call: TRBV6-2/TRBV6-3; j_call: TRBJ2-3; cdr3_aa: ASSYRDSRADTQY
v_call: TRBV6-5; j_call: TRBJ1-6; cdr3_aa: ATGRAVNSPLH
v_call: TRBV29-1; j_call: TRBJ2-1; cdr3_aa: SVDPRTGDNEQF
v_call: TRBV5-6; j_call: TRBJ2-5; cdr3_aa: ASSPSLGMETQY
v_call: TRBV5-1; j_call: TRBJ2-7; cdr3_aa: ASSLEDNTWEQY
v_call: TRBV7-2; j_call: TRBJ2-3; cdr3_aa: ASRKTSGGADTQY
v_call: TRBV29-1; j_call: TRBJ2-7; cdr3_aa: SVEDSEYEQY
v_call: TRBV12-3/TRBV12-4; j_call: TRBJ1-5; cdr3_aa: ASSAQGTNQPQH
v_call: TRBV20-1; j_call: TRBJ2-5; cdr3_aa: SAQEGGYQETQY
v_call: TRBV11-2; j_call: TRBJ1-5; cdr3_aa: ASSLDYQAGRNQPQH
v_call: TRBV7-2; j_call: TRBJ2-3; cdr3_aa: ASSTVLY
v_call: TRBV4-3; j_call: TRBJ1-2; cdr3_aa: ASSEDGRGYGYT
v_call: TRBV5-5; j_call: TRBJ1-5; cdr3_aa: ASSIGVTNQPQH
v_call: TRBV12-3/TRBV12-4; j_call: TRBJ2-3; cdr3_aa: ASSQEPVSTDAQY
v_call: TRBV7-2; j_call: TRBJ2-1; cdr3_aa: ASSSVQGSEQF
v_call: TRBV14; j_call: TRBJ2-1; cdr3_aa: ASSLRRGRGNEQF
v_call: TRBV7-9; j_call: TRBJ2-1; cdr3_aa: AGGDRAVGSSYNEQF
v_call: TRBV20-1; j_call: TRBJ2-3; cdr3_aa: SARLGLAGSTDTQY
v_call: TRBV9; j_call: TRBJ2-1; cdr3_aa: ASSVVSRGDNEQF
v_call: TRBV12-3/TRBV12-4; j_call: TRBJ2-1; cdr3_aa: ASSLNLRDEQF
v_call: TRBV6-2/TRBV6-3; j_call: TRBJ2-7; cdr3_aa: ASRDLRHSSYEQY
v_call: TRBV20-1; j_call: TRBJ2-2; cdr3_aa: SAKGNTGELF
v_call: TRBV7-2; j_call: .; cdr3_aa: ASSPPGAYNEQY
v_call: TRBV7-7; j_call: TRBJ2-5; cdr3_aa: ASSFGQIETQY
v_call: TRBV3-1; j_call: TRBJ2-6; cdr3_aa: ASSQDPSGANVLT
v_call: TRBV2; j_call: TRBJ2-5; cdr3_aa: ASSDRETQY
v_call: TRBV4-1; j_call: TRBJ2-3; cdr3_aa: ASSQGPQGMSTDTQY
v_call: TRBV12-3/TRBV12-4; j_call: TRBJ1-2; cdr3_aa: ASGLTGRDYGYT
v_call: TRBV20-1; j_call: TRBJ1-5; cdr3_aa: SARATGAGPNQPQH
v_call: TRBV5-1; j_call: TRBJ2-1; cdr3_aa: ASSQTGFSYNEQF
v_call: TRBV25-1; j_call: TRBJ2-5; cdr3_aa: ASSEPREGGETQY
v_call: TRBV20-1; j_call: .; cdr3_aa: SAPPRVDNEQY
v_call: TRBV7-2; j_call: TRBJ2-3; cdr3_aa: ASSLGNRISTDTQY
v_call: TRBV12-3/TRBV12-4; j_call: TRBJ2-3; cdr3_aa: ASRGENTDTQY
v_call: TRBV9; j_call: TRBJ2-3; cdr3_aa: ASSLQGQGTDTQY
v_call: TRBV12-3/TRBV12-4; j_call: TRBJ2-1; cdr3_aa: ASSLYSESAGGPEF
v_call: TRBV20-1; j_call: TRBJ2-7; cdr3_aa: SARVAPITQY
v_call: TRBV2; j_call: TRBJ1-5; cdr3_aa: ASSGGRAAQPQH
v_call: TRBV7-9; j_call: TRBJ2-1; cdr3_aa: ASSLVAVSYNEQF
v_call: TRBV4-1; j_call: TRBJ1-5; cdr3_aa: ASSLWGGVNQPQH
v_call: TRBV14; j_call: TRBJ2-3; cdr3_aa: ASSQIKTGFTDTQY
v_call: TRBV15; j_call: TRBJ2-7; cdr3_aa: ATSSFPADSSYEQY
v_call: TRBV20-1; j_call: TRBJ2-5; cdr3_aa: SARDSLEETQY